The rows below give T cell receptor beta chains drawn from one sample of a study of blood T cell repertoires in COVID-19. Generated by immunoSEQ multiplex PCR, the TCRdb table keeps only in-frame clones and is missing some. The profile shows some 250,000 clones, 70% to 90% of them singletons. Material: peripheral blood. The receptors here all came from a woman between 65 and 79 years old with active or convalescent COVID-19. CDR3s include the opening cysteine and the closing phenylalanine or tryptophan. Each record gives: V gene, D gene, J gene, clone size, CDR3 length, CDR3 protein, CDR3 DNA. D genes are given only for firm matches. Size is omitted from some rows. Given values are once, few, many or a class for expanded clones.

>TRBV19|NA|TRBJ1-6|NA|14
CASSTTGIGSPLHF
TGTGCCAGTAGTACTACAGGAATAGGTTCACCCCTCCACTTT
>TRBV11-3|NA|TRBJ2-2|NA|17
CASSLAQISSNTGELFF
TGTGCCAGCAGCTTAGCCCAGATCTCATCGAACACCGGGGAGCTGTTTTTT
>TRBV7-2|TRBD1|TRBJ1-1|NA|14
CASSPQGAGTEAFF
TGTGCCAGCAGCCCTCAGGGGGCGGGCACTGAAGCTTTCTTT
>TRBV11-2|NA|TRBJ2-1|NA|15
CASSLDGSSYNEQFF
TGTGCCAGCAGCTTAGACGGGAGCTCCTACAATGAGCAGTTCTTC
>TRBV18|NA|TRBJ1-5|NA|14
CASSPGTGNQPQHF
TGTGCCAGCTCACCTGGGACTGGCAATCAGCCCCAGCATTTT
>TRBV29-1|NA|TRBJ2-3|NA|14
CSVEESRRGDTQYF
TGCAGCGTTGAGGAGAGCCGGCGGGGCGATACGCAGTATTTT
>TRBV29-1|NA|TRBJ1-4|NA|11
CSAQGFEKLFF
TGCAGCGCCCAGGGATTTGAGAAACTGTTTTTT
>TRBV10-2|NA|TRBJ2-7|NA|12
CASSVSGDEQYF
TGCGCCAGCAGTGTAAGCGGCGACGAGCAGTACTTC
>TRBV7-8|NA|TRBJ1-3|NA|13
CASSPPAGNTIYF
TGTGCCAGCAGCCCACCAGCTGGAAACACCATATATTTT
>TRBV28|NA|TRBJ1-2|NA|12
CASRQGVTGYTF
TGTGCCAGCAGACAGGGCGTGACCGGCTACACCTTC
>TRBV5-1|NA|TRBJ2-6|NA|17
CASRDNYRSSGANVLTF
TGCGCCAGCAGAGATAATTATCGTAGCTCTGGGGCCAACGTCCTGACTTTC
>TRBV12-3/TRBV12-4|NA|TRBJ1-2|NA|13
CASSQGHGGSYTF
TGTGCCAGCAGCCAAGGTCACGGAGGTAGCTACACCTTC
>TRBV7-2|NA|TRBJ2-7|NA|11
CASSRSYEQYF
TGTGCCAGCAGCCGGAGCTACGAGCAGTACTTC
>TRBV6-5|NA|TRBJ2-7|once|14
CASSKQGSSYEQYF
TGTGCCAGCAGTAAACAGGGAAGCTCCTACGAGCAGTACTTC
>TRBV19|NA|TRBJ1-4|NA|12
CASRGLNEKLFF
TGTGCCAGTAGGGGGCTTAATGAAAAACTGTTTTTT
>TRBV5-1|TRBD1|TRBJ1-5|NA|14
CASSPDREGQPQHF
TGCGCCAGCAGCCCAGACAGGGAAGGTCAGCCCCAGCATTTT
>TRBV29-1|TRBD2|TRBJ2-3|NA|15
CSARGLAGRTDTQYF
TGCAGCGCCCGCGGACTAGCGGGGAGGACAGATACGCAGTATTTT
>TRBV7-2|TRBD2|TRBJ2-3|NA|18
CASSPRTSGGVRGDTQYF
TGTGCCAGCAGCCCTCGGACTAGCGGGGGGGTGCGCGGAGATACGCAGTATTTT
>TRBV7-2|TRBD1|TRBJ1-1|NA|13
CASSFRGRSEAFF
TGTGCCAGCAGCTTTAGGGGGCGCAGTGAAGCTTTCTTT
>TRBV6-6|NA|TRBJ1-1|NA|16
CASSYPSDRKNTEAFF
TGTGCCAGCAGTTACCCCTCGGACAGAAAGAACACTGAAGCTTTCTTT
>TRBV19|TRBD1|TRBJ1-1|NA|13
CASSIKGQAEAFF
TGTGCCAGTAGTATTAAGGGACAGGCTGAAGCTTTCTTT
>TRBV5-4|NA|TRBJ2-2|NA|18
CASSLWRQVDSNTGELFF
TGTGCCAGCAGCTTGTGGAGACAGGTCGACTCGAACACCGGGGAGCTGTTTTTT
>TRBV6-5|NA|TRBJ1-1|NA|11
CASLERGEAFF
TGTGCCAGCCTCGAAAGAGGTGAAGCTTTCTTT
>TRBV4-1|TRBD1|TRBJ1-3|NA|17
CASNPRGQGGSGNTIYF
TGCGCCAGCAACCCCAGGGGGCAGGGTGGCTCTGGAAACACCATATATTTT
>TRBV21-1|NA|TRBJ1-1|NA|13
CASKDRVNTEAFF
TGTGCCAGCAAGGACAGGGTGAACACTGAAGCTTTCTTT
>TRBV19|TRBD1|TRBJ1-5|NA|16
CASSLGTGTSNQPQHF
TGTGCCAGTAGTCTCGGGACAGGGACTAGCAATCAGCCCCAGCATTTT
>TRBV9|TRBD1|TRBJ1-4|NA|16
CASSVGTGDWDEKLFF
TGTGCCAGCAGCGTAGGGACAGGGGATTGGGATGAAAAACTGTTTTTT
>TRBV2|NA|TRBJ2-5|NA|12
CASSEPGETQYF
TGTGCCAGCAGTGAACCCGGGGAGACCCAGTACTTC
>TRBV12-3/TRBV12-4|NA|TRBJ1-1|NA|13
CASSLRMDTEAFF
TGTGCCAGCAGTTTGCGTATGGACACTGAAGCTTTCTTT
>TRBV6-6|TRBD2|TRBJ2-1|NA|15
CASSPQAGGQGEQFF
TGTGCCAGCAGTCCCCAGGCGGGGGGCCAGGGTGAGCAGTTCTTC
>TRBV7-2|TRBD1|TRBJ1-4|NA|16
CASRPGQGLGRGKLFF
TGTGCCAGCAGGCCGGGACAGGGGTTGGGGAGGGGAAAACTGTTTTTT
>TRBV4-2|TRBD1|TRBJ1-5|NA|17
CASSQVWGDRDNQPQHF
TGTGCCAGCAGCCAAGTGTGGGGTGACAGGGACAATCAGCCCCAGCATTTT
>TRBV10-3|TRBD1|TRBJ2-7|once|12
CASLGTAYEQYF
TGTGCCTCCCTCGGGACAGCTTACGAGCAGTACTTC
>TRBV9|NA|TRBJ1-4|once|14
CASSSGYSNEKLFF
TGTGCCAGCAGCTCAGGCTACTCGAATGAAAAACTGTTTTTT
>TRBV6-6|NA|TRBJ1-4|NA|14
CASSYSGSGEKLFF
TGTGCCAGCAGTTACTCGGGCAGTGGTGAAAAACTGTTTTTT
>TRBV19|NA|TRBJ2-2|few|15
CASSIVQGYTGELFF
TGTGCCAGTAGTATTGTGCAGGGGTACACCGGGGAGCTGTTTTTT
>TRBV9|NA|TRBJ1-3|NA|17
CASSVAQVGAFGNTIYF
TGTGCCAGCAGCGTAGCTCAAGTTGGGGCCTTTGGAAACACCATATATTTT
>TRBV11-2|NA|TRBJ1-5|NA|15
CASSLGRPGNQPQHF
TGTGCCAGCAGCTTGGGCAGACCTGGCAATCAGCCCCAGCATTTT
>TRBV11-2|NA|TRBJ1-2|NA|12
CASSFRGIGYTF
TGTGCCAGCAGCTTCAGGGGTATTGGCTACACCTTC
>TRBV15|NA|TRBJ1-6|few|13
CATSRIEDSPLHF
TGTGCCACCAGCAGGATAGAGGATTCACCCCTCCACTTT
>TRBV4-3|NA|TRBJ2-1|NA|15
CASSQVTTGSNEQFF
TGCGCCAGCAGCCAAGTCACAACAGGCTCCAATGAGCAGTTCTTC
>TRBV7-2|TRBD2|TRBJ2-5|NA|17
CASSSPSGGAWLETQYF
TGTGCCAGCAGCTCCCCTAGCGGGGGGGCCTGGTTAGAGACCCAGTACTTC
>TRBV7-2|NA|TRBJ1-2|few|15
CASSLGGPRTDITLF
TGTGCCAGCAGCTTAGGGGGTCCAAGGACGGACATTACCTTATTC
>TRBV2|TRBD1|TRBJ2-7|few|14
CASNRDRVSYEQYF
TGTGCCAGCAATCGGGACAGGGTAAGCTACGAGCAGTACTTC
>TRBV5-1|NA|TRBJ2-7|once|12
CASSLQRYEQYF
TGCGCCAGCAGCTTGCAGCGCTACGAGCAGTACTTC
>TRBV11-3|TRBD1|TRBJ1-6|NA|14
CASSQGARDSPLHF
TGTGCCAGCAGCCAGGGGGCGCGGGATTCACCCCTCCACTTT
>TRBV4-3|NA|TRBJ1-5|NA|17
CASSQARTQYSNQPQHF
TGCGCCAGCAGCCAAGCCCGTACCCAGTATAGCAATCAGCCCCAGCATTTT
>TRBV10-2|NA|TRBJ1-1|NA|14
CASRQGPLNTEAFF
TGCGCCAGCAGACAGGGCCCCCTGAACACTGAAGCTTTCTTT
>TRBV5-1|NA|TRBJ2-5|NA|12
CASSPEGRGQYF
TGCGCCAGCAGCCCTGAAGGGAGAGGCCAGTACTTC
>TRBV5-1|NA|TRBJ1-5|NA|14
CASSLGEGYQPQHF
TGCGCCAGCAGCTTGGGAGAGGGATACCAGCCCCAGCATTTT
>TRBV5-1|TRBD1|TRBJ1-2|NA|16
CASSQGDTGGIYGYTF
TGCGCCAGCAGCCAAGGGGATACAGGGGGCATCTATGGCTACACCTTC
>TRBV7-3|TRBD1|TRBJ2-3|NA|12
CASSLGTGTQYF
TGTGCCAGCAGCCTCGGGACAGGGACACAGTATTTT
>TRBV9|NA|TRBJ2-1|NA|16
CASSVVGAPMYNEQFF
TGTGCCAGCAGCGTAGTGGGGGCCCCAATGTACAATGAGCAGTTCTTC
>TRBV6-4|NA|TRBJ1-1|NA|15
CASSSQAGENTEAFF
TGTGCCAGCAGTTCCCAGGCCGGGGAGAACACTGAAGCTTTCTTT
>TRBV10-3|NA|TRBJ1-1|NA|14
CAISESGGNTEAFF
TGTGCCATCAGTGAGTCGGGAGGGAACACTGAAGCTTTCTTT
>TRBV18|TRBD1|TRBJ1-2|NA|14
CASSLGQINYGYTF
TGTGCCAGCTCACTGGGACAGATCAACTATGGCTACACCTTC
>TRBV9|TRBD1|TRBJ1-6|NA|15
CASSLRDRAGSPLHF
TGTGCCAGCAGCCTTCGGGACAGGGCGGGCTCACCCCTCCACTTT
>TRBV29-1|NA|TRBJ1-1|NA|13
CSALSARQAEAFF
TGCAGCGCCTTGTCGGCTAGACAGGCTGAAGCTTTCTTT
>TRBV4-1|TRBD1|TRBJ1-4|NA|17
CASSQGPSGGADEKLFF
TGCGCCAGCAGCCAAGGACCCTCAGGGGGCGCTGATGAAAAACTGTTTTTT
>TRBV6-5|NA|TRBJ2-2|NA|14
CASSYSRINGELFF
TGTGCCAGCAGTTACTCGAGGATAAACGGGGAGCTGTTTTTT